A selection of T cell receptor beta chains follows, all from one sample in a study of early T cells in non-severe SARS-CoV-2 infection. TCRdb redid the calling of the 5' RACE reads with MiXCR, one entry per CDR3 protein. The sample has more than 60,000 distinct CDR3 sequences, around 11% seen once. The material sequenced was whole blood, taken at baseline. The source of these receptors is an adult who was a healthcare worker with PCR-confirmed SARS-CoV-2 infection or an uninfected control (not recorded which). The donor label of this sample is uncertain. The CDR3 runs from the conserved cysteine through the conserved F or W. D genes are given only for firm matches. Rows give clone size only sometimes, using once, few, many, or a class for an expanded clone.

D gene	V gene	clone size	J gene	CDR3 protein	CDR3 DNA
.	TRBV29-1	many	TRBJ2-1	CSVRSGAWREQFF	TGCAGCGTTCGCTCCGGAGCATGGCGCGAGCAGTTCTTC
.	TRBV7-8	few	TRBJ2-5	CASSFFRGQETQYF	TGTGCCAGCAGCTTTTTTCGGGGACAAGAGACCCAGTACTTC
.	TRBV12-3/TRBV12-4	many	TRBJ1-5	CASSFESHTGQSSQPQHF	TGTGCCAGCAGTTTTGAGTCTCATACAGGGCAGTCAAGTCAGCCCCAGCATTTT
.	TRBV3-1	.	TRBJ1-2	CASSQGPDNYGYTF	TGTGCCAGCAGCCAAGGACCCGACAACTATGGCTACACCTTC
TRBD1	TRBV6-1	many	TRBJ2-1	CASRNRDRGNEQFF	TGTGCCAGCAGAAACCGGGACAGGGGTAATGAGCAGTTCTTC
.	TRBV9	few	TRBJ2-3	CASSVEGSDTQYF	TGTGCCAGCAGTGTGGAGGGGTCAGATACGCAGTATTTT
TRBD1	TRBV5-6	few	TRBJ1-1	CASSLTGENTEAFF	TGTGCCAGCAGCTTAACAGGGGAGAACACTGAAGCTTTCTTT
.	TRBV2	.	TRBJ1-1	CASRTEAYSQGEAFF	TGTGCCAGCCGGACCGAGGCTTATTCCCAGGGTGAAGCTTTCTTT
.	TRBV2	medium-sized	TRBJ2-3	CASQSRDRTDTQYF	TGTGCCAGTCAGTCTCGGGACCGCACAGATACGCAGTATTTT
TRBD1	TRBV20-1	few	TRBJ2-2	CSARTGANTGELFF	TGCAGTGCCCGGACAGGGGCGAACACCGGGGAGCTGTTTTTT
.	TRBV28	few	TRBJ1-5	CASSLPGAQPQHF	TGTGCCAGCAGTTTGCCCGGGGCACAGCCCCAGCATTTT
.	TRBV24-1	.	TRBJ2-3	CATTDHSADTQYF	TGTGCCACCACGGACCATAGCGCAGATACGCAGTATTTT
.	TRBV4-2	.	TRBJ2-3	CASSQGRDTQYF	TGTGCCAGCAGCCAAGGGAGAGATACGCAGTATTTT
TRBD1	TRBV20-1	.	TRBJ1-5	CSARAGGLYSNQPQHF	TGCAGTGCAAGGGCAGGGGGATTATATAGCAATCAGCCCCAGCATTTT
.	TRBV5-5	.	TRBJ1-1	CASSLVDRNTEAFF	TGTGCCAGCAGCTTGGTCGACAGGAACACTGAAGCTTTCTTT
.	TRBV21-1	.	TRBJ1-6	CASSLRGGQGLDSPLHF	TGTGCCAGCAGCCTACGAGGGGGACAGGGGCTTGATTCACCCCTCCACTTT
TRBD1	TRBV6-2/TRBV6-3	.	TRBJ1-2	CASSYSGGKNGYTF	TGTGCCAGCAGTTACTCAGGGGGCAAAAATGGCTACACCTTC
.	TRBV20-1	.	TRBJ2-2	CSAREGGPELFF	TGCAGTGCTAGAGAGGGGGGTCCGGAGCTGTTTTTT
TRBD2	TRBV9	few	TRBJ2-5	CASSVAPTGTSGRETQYF	TGTGCCAGCAGCGTAGCTCCAACCGGAACTAGCGGGCGAGAGACCCAGTACTTC
TRBD2	TRBV9	few	TRBJ2-2	CASTRYLAGGSTGELFF	TGTGCCAGCACCCGGTACCTAGCGGGGGGATCCACCGGGGAGCTGTTTTTT
.	TRBV12-3/TRBV12-4	few	TRBJ2-1	CASSATVGNEQFF	TGTGCCAGCAGTGCCACCGTGGGGAATGAGCAGTTCTTC
TRBD2	TRBV7-2	.	TRBJ2-5	CASSPLGLAGGETQYF	TGTGCCAGCAGCCCACTGGGACTAGCGGGGGGGGAGACCCAGTACTTC
.	TRBV5-1	few	TRBJ1-4	CASSAHSQEKLFF	TGCGCCAGCAGCGCTCACAGCCAGGAAAAACTGTTTTTT
TRBD2	TRBV5-1	few	TRBJ2-3	CASSPGLVPDTQYF	TGCGCCAGCAGCCCCGGACTAGTTCCAGATACGCAGTATTTT
.	TRBV2	many	TRBJ2-5	CASRFGHRFEETQYF	TGTGCCAGCAGATTTGGACATCGGTTCGAAGAGACCCAGTACTTC
TRBD2	TRBV11-2	many	TRBJ2-1	CASSLKVAGGSVEQFF	TGTGCCAGCAGCTTAAAGGTCGCGGGGGGGAGCGTTGAGCAGTTCTTC
.	TRBV10-3	.	TRBJ1-4	CAISETGNEKLFF	TGTGCCATCAGTGAGACAGGGAATGAAAAACTGTTTTTT
TRBD1	TRBV2	few	TRBJ2-2	CASPRDRVNTGELFF	TGTGCCAGCCCGAGGGACAGGGTGAACACCGGGGAGCTGTTTTTT
.	TRBV4-1	few	TRBJ1-3	CASSQVRGTVGNTIYF	TGCGCCAGCAGCCAAGTCCGGGGAACAGTCGGAAACACCATATATTTT
TRBD2	TRBV2	few	TRBJ2-3	CASKGLAGGPITDTQYF	TGTGCCAGCAAAGGTTTAGCGGGGGGACCTATCACAGATACGCAGTATTTT
.	TRBV7-2	many	TRBJ2-2	CASSFRGASTGELFF	TGTGCCAGCAGCTTTCGGGGGGCATCCACCGGGGAGCTGTTTTTT
TRBD1	TRBV12-3/TRBV12-4	many	TRBJ2-3	CASSPTGGGTDTQYF	TGTGCCAGCAGTCCGACAGGGGGTGGGACAGATACGCAGTATTTT
.	TRBV6-6	many	TRBJ1-1	CASSYLDTSVGNTEAFF	TGTGCCAGCAGTTACCTTGACACCTCTGTTGGGAACACTGAAGCTTTCTTT
.	TRBV28	few	TRBJ2-3	CASSPLWGAAGDTQYF	TGTGCCAGCAGTCCATTATGGGGGGCTGCTGGAGATACGCAGTATTTT
TRBD1	TRBV5-1	.	TRBJ2-6	CASSSDRVSGANVLTF	TGCGCCAGCAGCTCGGACAGGGTCTCTGGGGCCAACGTCCTGACTTTC
TRBD1	TRBV5-1	.	TRBJ2-1	CASSEPGTVNEQFF	TGCGCCAGCAGTGAACCCGGGACAGTGAATGAGCAGTTCTTC
.	TRBV28	.	TRBJ1-1	CASSRARWGDTEAFF	TGTGCCAGCAGTCGAGCAAGGTGGGGGGACACTGAAGCTTTCTTT
.	TRBV14	few	TRBJ2-4	CASSQDYNIQYF	TGTGCCAGCAGCCAAGATTATAACATTCAGTACTTC
.	TRBV11-2	.	TRBJ2-1	CASSPPGLWGNEQFF	TGTGCCAGCAGCCCGCCGGGACTCTGGGGCAATGAGCAGTTCTTC
.	TRBV6-5	many	TRBJ2-5	CASSYLFQETQYF	TGTGCCAGCAGTTACTTATTTCAAGAGACCCAGTACTTC
TRBD1	TRBV7-9	few	TRBJ2-1	CASRTGQGGISSYNEQFF	TGTGCCAGCAGGACCGGACAGGGGGGGATAAGCTCCTACAATGAGCAGTTCTTC
.	TRBV21-1	few	TRBJ2-4	CASPDGQGGNIQYF	TGTGCCAGCCCTGACGGGCAGGGGGGAAACATTCAGTACTTC
.	TRBV9	.	TRBJ2-1	CASSVVSGRTHNEQFF	TGTGCCAGCAGCGTAGTATCGGGCAGAACACACAATGAGCAGTTCTTC
.	TRBV4-1	.	TRBJ1-1	CASSLRGGKDTEAFF	TGCGCCAGCAGCCTTAGGGGAGGAAAGGACACTGAAGCTTTCTTT
TRBD1	TRBV5-1	.	TRBJ1-2	CASSLFDRASVYTF	TGCGCCAGCAGCTTATTCGACAGGGCTAGCGTCTACACCTTC
.	TRBV12-3/TRBV12-4	.	TRBJ1-5	CASSRQGNQPQHF	TGTGCCAGCAGTCGTCAGGGGAATCAGCCCCAGCATTTT
.	TRBV5-1	few	TRBJ2-3	CASSIEGGEDTQYF	TGCGCCAGCAGCATTGAAGGGGGGGAAGATACGCAGTATTTT
.	TRBV29-1	many	TRBJ1-4	CSVWGLPNEKLFF	TGCAGCGTCTGGGGCCTCCCTAATGAAAAACTGTTTTTT
.	TRBV7-2	many	TRBJ1-5	CASSLARKPQPQHF	TGTGCCAGCAGCTTAGCCCGCAAGCCTCAGCCCCAGCATTTT
TRBD1	TRBV30	.	TRBJ1-6	CAWSGQGHSPLHF	TGTGCCTGGTCTGGACAGGGGCATTCACCCCTCCACTTT
TRBD1	TRBV5-1	.	TRBJ1-2	CASSRLEDGQGLDYGYTF	TGCGCCAGCAGCCGTCTAGAAGACGGACAGGGTCTTGATTATGGCTACACCTTC
TRBD1	TRBV20-1	few	TRBJ1-6	CSAPGQGMRNSPLHF	TGCAGTGCGCCCGGACAGGGGATGCGGAATTCACCCCTCCACTTT
TRBD2	TRBV6-5	few	TRBJ2-1	CASSQPGLAGEQFF	TGTGCCAGCAGTCAACCGGGACTAGCGGGGGAGCAGTTCTTC